This T cell receptor beta chain was observed in a study of shared clonotypes between healthy human individuals. Only in-frame clones appear in the TCRdb table, and some are missing; sequencing was by immunoSEQ multiplex PCR. The sample records 760,000 or so clones, approximately 97% being singletons. CD45RO negativity and positive selection for CCR7 defined naive CD8 cells, a population that excluded terminally differentiated effector memory CD45RA+ cells. None of the donors, who were healthy HIV-negative adults, had recently had acute infections or vaccinations. Only Caucasian adults living in Nashville, Tennessee served as donors. Study-level findings and limits: Sampling covered blood only; tissue repertoires likely differ. The four-donor shared clonotypes exceeded non-shared clonotypes in generation probability, with non-shared ones scoring lower.

In the case of this clone: Its antigen is not identified.

Trimming pared 1 base from V and 5 bases from J, leaving 15 bases between. CDR1 is MGHRA and CDR2 is YSYEKL in the germline V gene. The CDR3 length is 15 residues. The V gene is TRBV4-1, the J gene TRBJ2-7, with D perhaps matching TRBD1 (5 bases). Sequencing used naive CD8+ T cells sorted from blood. The sequence came from a man aged 25-45 years in good health. CDR3 protein: CASSQAKDNLHEQYF. CDR3 DNA sequence: TGCGCCAGCAGCCAAGCGAAGGACAATCTCCACGAGCAGTACTTC.